This is a list of T cell receptor beta chains from one sample in a study of breast tumors, draining lymph nodes, adjacent tissues. TCRdb reprocessed the multiplex PCR reads with MiXCR, giving one entry per CDR3 protein. This table holds roughly 220,000 distinct CDR3 sequences, under 40% found once. Source material: axillary lymph node tissue. The receptor source for this set is a female donor with breast cancer. Some clones in this sample may be carry-over from other donors' samples. Both conserved end residues are part of each CDR3. The D gene is left open where the match is weak. The size field is filled for only some rows; it gives once, few, many or a size class.

V gene: TRBV2
clone size: -
CDR3 length: 17
D gene: TRBD1
J gene: TRBJ1-3
CDR3 DNA: TGTGCCAGCAGTGCCCGACAGGGCAGGGCGCGAGGAAACACCATATACTTT
CDR3 protein: CASSARQGRARGNTIYF

V gene: TRBV20-1
clone size: many
CDR3 length: 13
D gene: -
J gene: TRBJ1-4
CDR3 DNA: TGCAGTGCTTGGAGGGCAACTAATGAAAAACTGTTTTTT
CDR3 protein: CSAWRATNEKLFF

V gene: TRBV12-3/TRBV12-4
clone size: many
CDR3 length: 16
D gene: -
J gene: TRBJ1-6
CDR3 DNA: TGTGCCAGCATCCAAGGGACTCCAACAGCCAATTCACCCCTCCACTTT
CDR3 protein: CASIQGTPTANSPLHF

V gene: TRBV2
clone size: -
CDR3 length: 14
D gene: -
J gene: TRBJ1-4
CDR3 DNA: TGTGCCAGCGGCCCGGGTGGAGTAGGTGAAAAACTGTTTTTT
CDR3 protein: CASGPGGVGEKLFF

V gene: TRBV5-1
clone size: -
CDR3 length: 14
D gene: -
J gene: TRBJ2-3
CDR3 DNA: TGCGCCAGCAGCTTGGACAGGGCCACAGATATGCAGTATTTT
CDR3 protein: CASSLDRATDMQYF

V gene: TRBV20-1
clone size: few
CDR3 length: 14
D gene: -
J gene: TRBJ2-1
CDR3 DNA: TGCAGTGCTAGGGGCGGGGAGTCCTACAATGAGCAGTTCTTC
CDR3 protein: CSARGGESYNEQFF

V gene: TRBV6-5
clone size: -
CDR3 length: 14
D gene: -
J gene: TRBJ2-7
CDR3 DNA: TGTGCCAGCAGTTACTCAGGGGGCCGGGGGGAGCAGTACTTC
CDR3 protein: CASSYSGGRGEQYF

V gene: TRBV19
clone size: -
CDR3 length: 15
D gene: -
J gene: TRBJ2-3
CDR3 DNA: TGTGCCAGTAATCGGCAGTTGGGGCTCACAGATACGCAGTATTTT
CDR3 protein: CASNRQLGLTDTQYF

V gene: TRBV5-1
clone size: few
CDR3 length: 14
D gene: -
J gene: TRBJ2-5
CDR3 DNA: TGCGCCAGCAGCGTAAGGACAGGGAGGGACACCCAGTACTTC
CDR3 protein: CASSVRTGRDTQYF

V gene: TRBV9
clone size: -
CDR3 length: 18
D gene: TRBD2
J gene: TRBJ2-7
CDR3 DNA: TGTGCCAGCAGCGCCGAGGGACTAGCGGGAGGGAATCCTTACGAGCAGTACTTC
CDR3 protein: CASSAEGLAGGNPYEQYF

V gene: TRBV20-1
clone size: many
CDR3 length: 15
D gene: -
J gene: TRBJ1-3
CDR3 DNA: TGCAGTGCTCTTTATGGGAGCGTCTCTGGAAACACCATATATTTT
CDR3 protein: CSALYGSVSGNTIYF

V gene: TRBV6-1
clone size: many
CDR3 length: 16
D gene: TRBD1
J gene: TRBJ1-4
CDR3 DNA: TGTGCCAGCAGTCAACAGGTGGGACAGGTACATGAAAAACTGTTTTTT
CDR3 protein: CASSQQVGQVHEKLFF

V gene: TRBV29-1
clone size: once
CDR3 length: 13
D gene: TRBD1
J gene: TRBJ2-2
CDR3 DNA: TGCAGCGTTGAAGGGACAGGGGCCGGGGAGCTGTTTTTT
CDR3 protein: CSVEGTGAGELFF

V gene: TRBV5-6
clone size: many
CDR3 length: 14
D gene: TRBD1
J gene: TRBJ1-2
CDR3 DNA: TGTGCCAGCATCAGGAACAGGGGGCTAGGGGGCTACACCTTC
CDR3 protein: CASIRNRGLGGYTF

V gene: TRBV11-1
clone size: once
CDR3 length: 20
D gene: -
J gene: TRBJ1-5
CDR3 DNA: TGTGCCAGCAGCTTAGAAGGCAGTGCTAGAGTCCCAGGGGTACGGCAGCCCCAGCATTTT
CDR3 protein: CASSLEGSARVPGVRQPQHF

V gene: TRBV24-1
clone size: -
CDR3 length: 13
D gene: -
J gene: TRBJ1-2
CDR3 DNA: TGTGCCACCGGAGCCCAGGGGAACTATGGCTACACCTTC
CDR3 protein: CATGAQGNYGYTF

V gene: TRBV19
clone size: -
CDR3 length: 17
D gene: -
J gene: TRBJ1-4
CDR3 DNA: TGTGCCAGTAGTATAGGCGCAGGGGTTTCATCTAATGAAAAACTGTTTTTT
CDR3 protein: CASSIGAGVSSNEKLFF

V gene: TRBV6-5
clone size: many
CDR3 length: 14
D gene: -
J gene: TRBJ1-2
CDR3 DNA: TGTGCCAGCACCACGACGGGGGCAGTCTATGGCTACACCTTC
CDR3 protein: CASTTTGAVYGYTF

V gene: TRBV18
clone size: many
CDR3 length: 16
D gene: -
J gene: TRBJ2-1
CDR3 DNA: TGTGCCAGCTCACCGAGGATACGACTAGAGGACAATGAGCAGTTCTTC
CDR3 protein: CASSPRIRLEDNEQFF

V gene: TRBV5-1
clone size: many
CDR3 length: 15
D gene: TRBD2
J gene: TRBJ2-7
CDR3 DNA: TGCGCCAGCAGCTTGGGGGTCAGCGGGAGAGACGAGCAGTACTTC
CDR3 protein: CASSLGVSGRDEQYF

V gene: TRBV5-8
clone size: many
CDR3 length: 15
D gene: -
J gene: TRBJ2-2
CDR3 DNA: TGTGCCAGCAGCTTCCTCAGGGGTAGGACCGGGGAGCTGTTTTTT
CDR3 protein: CASSFLRGRTGELFF

V gene: TRBV19
clone size: many
CDR3 length: 14
D gene: TRBD1
J gene: TRBJ1-6
CDR3 DNA: TGTGCCAGTAGTACAGGGGGACGTAATTCACCCCTCCACTTT
CDR3 protein: CASSTGGRNSPLHF

V gene: TRBV7-6
clone size: many
CDR3 length: 16
D gene: -
J gene: TRBJ2-2
CDR3 DNA: TGTGCCAGCAGCTTATCTTTACAGGGAAACACCGGGGAGCTGTTTTTT
CDR3 protein: CASSLSLQGNTGELFF

V gene: TRBV7-3
clone size: -
CDR3 length: 21
D gene: -
J gene: TRBJ2-1
CDR3 DNA: TGTGCCAGCAGCGTAAATCGTCGGGACTGGAAGGGAAGGGCTTCCTACAATGAGCAGTTCTTC
CDR3 protein: CASSVNRRDWKGRASYNEQFF

V gene: TRBV7-2
clone size: -
CDR3 length: 17
D gene: -
J gene: TRBJ1-5
CDR3 DNA: TGTGCCAGCAGCTACCCGAACACCGGGGTTGGGGATCAGCCCCAGCATTTT
CDR3 protein: CASSYPNTGVGDQPQHF

V gene: TRBV12-3/TRBV12-4
clone size: many
CDR3 length: 19
D gene: TRBD2
J gene: TRBJ2-2
CDR3 DNA: TGTGCCAGCAGTTTAGCGCGGCTAGCGGGGGGGCTTAACACCGGGGAGCTGTTTTTT
CDR3 protein: CASSLARLAGGLNTGELFF